The subject of this entry is one T cell receptor beta chain. Per the original methods: Amplification of reference gene primers was used by the study to estimate nucleated cell counts. This table comes from immunoSEQ multiplex PCR, and its TCRdb copy is limited to in-frame clones, with some not included. The D gene and trimming were derived from the DNA, and the V and J assignments and clone size from that table. The sample lists fewer than 200,000 clones, approximately 84% seen once, with 8% to 9% in the top ten. These data belong to a study of blood T cell repertoires in COVID-19. As for the study in general: PBMCs, B-cell-depleted T cells, or T cells were the source of the cDNA or gDNA that made up the material.

In germline, CDR1 is SGDLS, CDR2 YYNGEE. CDR3 length equals 17 residues. Trimming left V 0 bases short and J 5 bases short, with 15 bases between. This chain uses TRBV9 with TRBJ1-6; maybe TRBD1 (6 bases). The clonotype comes from a woman in her fifties or sixties with COVID-19, enrolled during active disease. The sample consisted of peripheral blood. This CDR3 is CASSVGSGQPDNSPLHF. The CDR3 coding sequence is TGTGCCAGCAGCGTAGGGTCGGGACAACCAGATAATTCACCCCTCCACTTT. Together with reference TRBV9 and TRBJ1-6, the CDR3 gives the full variable domain: DSGVTQTPKHLITATGQRVTLRCSPRSGDLSVYWYQQSLDQGLQFLIQYYNGEERAKGNILERFSAQQFPDLHSELNLSSLELGDSALYFCASSVGSGQPDNSPLHFGNGTRLTVT.